A selection of T cell receptor beta chains follows, all from one sample in a study of vaccination and CD4 T cells after COVID-19. TCRdb redid the calling of the PCR reads with MiXCR, one entry per CDR3 protein. The sample holds about 19,000 distinct CDR3 sequences, approximately 59% seen once. Specimen: CD4+ T cells from blood, collected before SARS-CoV-2 vaccination. The origin of the receptors is a human donor who had recovered from COVID-19. The CDR3 runs from the conserved cysteine through the conserved F or W. A D gene is named only where the DNA matches it firmly. Clone size, where shown, is once, few, many, or a class for clones that have expanded.

TRBV21-1	few	TRBJ2-2	14	.	CASSQGGSDGELFF	TGTGCCAGCAGCCAAGGGGGCAGCGACGGGGAGCTGTTTTTT
TRBV2	.	TRBJ1-2	15	.	CASRRNREITYGYTF	TGTGCCAGCAGAAGAAACAGGGAAATAACCTATGGCTACACCTTC
TRBV7-3	few	TRBJ1-1	13	.	CASSPSGSAEAFF	TGTGCCAGCAGCCCAAGTGGTAGCGCTGAAGCTTTCTTT
TRBV6-1	.	TRBJ2-7	13	.	CASIERGPMVQYF	TGTGCCAGCATCGAGAGGGGCCCCATGGTGCAGTACTTC
TRBV6-5	.	TRBJ2-7	15	TRBD2	CASSYSSAGAYEQYF	TGTGCCAGCAGTTACTCCTCAGCGGGGGCCTACGAGCAGTACTTC
TRBV2	.	TRBJ2-5	14	.	CASRLGGAQETQYF	TGTGCCAGCAGGTTGGGCGGGGCCCAAGAGACCCAGTACTTC
TRBV20-1	.	TRBJ1-6	16	.	CSARERRDKFNSPLHF	TGCAGTGCTAGAGAGCGCCGGGACAAGTTTAATTCACCCCTCCACTTT
TRBV20-1	few	TRBJ2-5	16	TRBD2	CSARGTSGGFGGTQYF	TGCAGTGCTAGAGGCACTAGCGGGGGGTTTGGAGGGACCCAGTACTTC
TRBV15	.	TRBJ2-6	15	.	CATSSRRPGANVLTF	TGTGCCACCAGCAGCAGACGCCCTGGGGCCAACGTCCTGACTTTC
TRBV24-1	.	TRBJ1-4	14	.	CATRGSGENEKLFF	TGTGCCACCAGAGGGTCAGGGGAGAATGAAAAACTGTTTTTT
TRBV6-4	.	TRBJ2-2	16	TRBD1	CASSPGTGGMAGELFF	TGTGCCAGCAGTCCCGGGACAGGGGGCATGGCCGGGGAGCTGTTTTTT
TRBV19	few	TRBJ2-3	15	.	CASSNLARYTDTQYF	TGTGCCAGTAGTAATCTAGCCCGATACACAGATACGCAGTATTTT
TRBV6-1	few	TRBJ2-7	14	.	CASSAPETGYEQYF	TGTGCCAGCAGCGCACCAGAAACGGGCTACGAGCAGTACTTC
TRBV7-3	.	TRBJ1-3	15	.	CASSLSAFSGNTIYF	TGTGCCAGCAGCTTAAGCGCCTTCTCTGGAAACACCATATATTTT
TRBV7-2	.	TRBJ1-2	12	.	CASSLASYGYTF	TGTGCCAGCAGCTTGGCCTCATATGGCTACACCTTC
TRBV10-3	.	TRBJ2-3	18	TRBD2	CAISDATSGRGGPDTQYF	TGTGCCATCAGTGACGCGACTAGCGGGAGAGGGGGCCCAGATACGCAGTATTTT
TRBV28	.	TRBJ1-1	13	.	CASSLFSRTEAFF	TGTGCCAGCAGTTTATTCAGCCGCACTGAAGCTTTCTTT
TRBV28	.	TRBJ2-3	13	.	CASSLSSSDTQYF	TGTGCCAGCAGTTTGTCCAGCTCGGATACGCAGTATTTT
TRBV2	.	TRBJ2-2	17	TRBD1	CASSEPAGGVNTGELFF	TGTGCCAGCAGTGAACCCGCAGGGGGCGTAAACACCGGGGAGCTGTTTTTT
TRBV30	.	TRBJ2-5	14	.	CAWSGGRARGTQYF	TGTGCCTGGAGTGGGGGTAGAGCGAGGGGGACCCAGTACTTC
TRBV6-1	.	TRBJ2-7	14	TRBD1	CASSERDRESEQYF	TGTGCCAGCAGTGAACGGGACAGGGAAAGCGAGCAGTACTTC
TRBV6-2/TRBV6-3	.	TRBJ2-7	13	.	CASRGGISYEQYF	TGTGCCAGCAGGGGGGGAATATCCTACGAGCAGTACTTC